The 11 T cell receptor beta chains reported below all come from one sample, sequenced in a study of shared clonotypes between healthy human individuals. Profiling relied on immunoSEQ multiplex PCR, and the TCRdb table lists in-frame clones only, not all of them. The sample shows hundreds of thousands of clones, approximately 96% of them seen only once. CD45RO-negative CD8 cells positively selected for CCR7 made up the naive population, which excluded terminally differentiated effector memory CD45RA+ cells. Sequenced: naive CD8+ T cells sorted from blood. Source of these receptors: a man aged 25 to 45 in good health.

The rearrangement uses TRBV7-9 and TRBJ1-1; D remains ambiguous. V lost 5 bases and J 0 bases, leaving 10 bases between the germline ends. CDR3 length: 14 amino acids. From germline, CDR1 is SEHNR and CDR2 FQNEAQ (reference sequence). In nucleotides, the CDR3 is TGTGCCAGCAGCGACCCCTCTATGAACACTGAAGCTTTCTTT. Translated: CASSDPSMNTEAFF.

This chain links TRBV12-5 with TRBJ2-7; 10 bases line up with TRBD1. Germline CDR1 reads LGHNT; CDR2 reads FRNRAP. The V and J ends lost 7 bases and 5 bases, in that order; junction bases with no gene match: 5. The CDR3 covers 13 residues. CDR3 bases: TGTGCTAGTGTCGTCGACAGGGGGCACGAGCAGTACTTC. Protein sequence: CASVVDRGHEQYF.

This chain connects TRBV2 to TRBJ2-7; D is perhaps TRBD2 (5 bases). V was clipped by 5 bases and J by 6 bases, with 17 bases between them. The CDR3 extends over 14 amino acids. Germline V gene sequence: CDR1 SNHLY, CDR2 FYNNEI. CDR3 residues: CASSPIGPGVEQYF. CDR3 DNA: TGTGCCAGCAGTCCTATCGGTCCCGGGGTCGAGCAGTACTTC.

V usage is TRBV6-5 and J usage is TRBJ2-3; 9 positions match TRBD2. This CDR3 region has 15 residues. CDR1 and CDR2 (germline): MNHEY, SVGAGI. The ends lost 2 bases at V and 1 base at J; junction bases unmatched: 1. The CDR3 nucleotides read TGTGCCAGCAGTTACAGGACTAGCGGCACAGATACGCAGTATTTT. This codes for CASSYRTSGTDTQYF.

The chain recombines TRBV4-3 with TRBJ2-2; D might be TRBD1 (5 bases). Germline CDR1 is LGHNA and CDR2 is YSLEER. With 0 bases removed from V and 4 bases from J, the gap between germline ends came to 9 bases. This CDR3 contains 15 residues. The CDR3 nucleotides read TGCGCCAGCAGCCAAGAAAGACAGCTCACCGGGGAGCTGTTTTTT. Protein product: CASSQERQLTGELFF.

The sample holds one count of this clone. The genes are TRBV5-5 and TRBJ2-2, with unresolved D. This CDR3 contains 14 residues. Germline CDR1 SGHKS, CDR2 YYEKEE (reference sequence). The germline V and J ends were trimmed by 4 bases and 0 bases, with 7 bases remaining between them. In nucleotides, the CDR3 is TGTGCCAGCAGCCTGCATTCGAACACCGGGGAGCTGTTTTTT. Translating gives CASSLHSNTGELFF.

This chain connects TRBV4-1 to TRBJ2-7; unclear D gene. The CDR3 is 15 amino acids. Trimming removed 2 bases at V and 4 bases at J, with 15 bases between. Germline loops: CDR1 MGHRA, CDR2 YSYEKL. In DNA, the CDR3 is TGCGCCAGCAGCCAAAGCCAGTATGCCGCTTACGAGCAGTACTTC. Its translation: CASSQSQYAAYEQYF.

This chain links TRBV28 with TRBJ2-7, with D uncertain. V was clipped by 6 bases and J by 1 base, with 16 bases between them. The CDR3 covers 15 residues. CDR1 is MDHEN and CDR2 is SYDVKM in the germline V gene. CDR3 DNA: TGTGCCAGCAGCCATAGAGGCCAGGCGTCCTACGAGCAGTACTTC. Protein product: CASSHRGQASYEQYF.

The chain joins TRBV19 to TRBJ2-7, with a possible D match to TRBD2 (6 bases). CDR3 length equals 14 residues. V was pared by 3 bases and J by 6 bases, with 15 bases between. Germline V gives CDR1 LNHDA, CDR2 SQIVND (reference sequence). The CDR3 region is CASSIAGTGFEQYF. For the CDR3, the DNA is TGTGCCAGTAGTATTGCAGGGACTGGCTTCGAGCAGTACTTC.

The rearrangement links TRBV27 to TRBJ1-1; perhaps TRBD1 as D (5 bases). Germline V lookup: CDR1 MNHEY, CDR2 SMNVEV (reference sequence). This CDR3 contains 13 residues. Trimming removed 4 bases at V and 10 bases at J, with 16 bases between. In DNA form, the CDR3 reads TGTGCCAGCAGTTCTGCCCCGGGGGGTAGAGCTTTCTTT. It specifies CASSSAPGGRAFF.

The chain has TRBV27 and TRBJ1-2; perhaps TRBD1 as D (5 bases). This CDR3 is 14 amino acids long. The V end lost 5 bases, the J end lost 5 bases, and 15 bases lay between the germline ends. Per germline, CDR1 MNHEY and CDR2 SMNVEV (reference sequence). In nucleotides, the CDR3 is TGTGCCAGCAGTCCCACAGGTTTTTCATATGGCTACACCTTC. This gives the protein CASSPTGFSYGYTF.